The present TCR beta chain was sequenced within a study of CD8 T cells in ankylosing spondylitis. This clonotype was seen ten or more times. The antigen is undetermined. The CDR3 runs 14 residues. With 2 bases removed from V and 7 bases from J, the gap between germline ends came to 14 bases. CDR1 is DFQATT, CDR2 SNEGSKA, per germline (reference sequence). A quantitative 5'-RACE method, one with molecular barcodes, was used to make TCR beta libraries. TCRdb analysed the 5' RACE reads with MiXCR anew, one entry per CDR3 protein. The sample includes about 130,000 distinct CDR3 sequences, roughly 6.6% of them seen just once. Study findings and constraints: Matched ankylosing spondylitis synovial fluid reportedly showed significant enrichment of disease-linked clones. Peripheral blood samples showed relatively rare disease-linked clones, and these clones were CD8+.

The gene calls are TRBV20-1 and TRBJ1-4; possibly TRBD1 for D (6 bases). The clonotype originates from a male donor with ankylosing spondylitis or in good health (not recorded which). The sample was blood, either unsorted or a sorted T cell fraction (not recorded which). The CDR3 region has the DNA TGCAGTGCTAGATGGGGAGGAGGGGGTGAAAAACTGTTTTTT. Encoded protein: CSARWGGGGEKLFF.